These T cell receptor beta chains were read from a single sample in a study of blood T cell repertoires in COVID-19. Some clones are missing from TCRdb's copy, which holds only in-frame ones; the method was immunoSEQ multiplex PCR. The sample includes approximately 80,000 clones, around 81% seen only once; the top ten take over 35%. Sample: peripheral blood. The receptors shown here come from a man older than 75 with acute or convalescent COVID-19. The CDR3 runs from the conserved cysteine through the conserved F or W. A D gene is named only where the DNA matches it firmly.

D gene,CDR3 length,V gene,J gene,CDR3 protein
TRBD2,15,TRBV28,TRBJ2-5,CASRGLAGVQETQYF
NA,11,TRBV11-2,TRBJ2-3,CASSPQPTQYF
NA,13,TRBV27,TRBJ2-7,CASSLRDSYEQYF
TRBD2,15,TRBV20-1,TRBJ2-3,CSASGTSGSGDTQYF
TRBD1,15,TRBV2,TRBJ2-3,CASRRRDRGPDTQYF
NA,13,TRBV6-5,TRBJ2-6,CASSPPGANVLTF
TRBD1,12,TRBV7-9,TRBJ1-1,CASSLDRGTAFF
NA,14,TRBV29-1,TRBJ2-3,CSVLGSYNSDTQYF
TRBD2,16,TRBV5-4,TRBJ2-1,CASSLGGLAGVNEQFF
NA,12,TRBV7-8,TRBJ2-1,CASSFGVAEQFF
NA,14,TRBV3-1/TRBV3-2,TRBJ1-1,CASSPWEGGTEAFF
NA,13,TRBV6-5,TRBJ1-2,CASRGVGGYGYTF
TRBD1,14,TRBV3-1/TRBV3-2,TRBJ2-3,CASSLQGATDTQYF
TRBD1,16,TRBV24-1,TRBJ2-1,CATTSERTGDYNEQFF
TRBD2,17,TRBV5-1,TRBJ2-3,CASSLAFAGVPTDTQYF
TRBD1,15,TRBV5-1,TRBJ1-1,CASSFNRGLDTEAFF
NA,15,TRBV7-6,TRBJ1-2,CASSLVPGEDYGYTF
NA,17,TRBV19,TRBJ1-5,CASSRRGGGMRNQPQHF
NA,16,TRBV19,TRBJ2-7,CASSRSQVTISYEQYF
NA,14,TRBV7-9,TRBJ2-1,CASSLGLSGNEQFF
TRBD1,16,TRBV7-2,TRBJ2-5,CASSSGQGSFQETQYF
NA,15,TRBV18,TRBJ1-6,CASSPREGRNSPLHF